This T cell receptor beta chain was captured by sequencing in a study of blood T cell repertoires in COVID-19. Recruits, aged about 18 to 89 years, lived in 25 or so US areas. Clinical history as reported by participants underpinned cohort assignment. Trimming pared 0 bases from V and 2 bases from J, leaving 9 bases between. The V gene's germline CDR1 is SGHRS and CDR2 YFSETQ. The CDR3 length is 15 residues. As originally analysed: Amplification of reference gene primers provided the estimated nucleated cell counts. Some clones are missing from TCRdb's copy, which holds only in-frame ones; the method was immunoSEQ multiplex PCR. V and J calls and clone size are as listed in that table; D and trimming were resolved from the DNA. The repertoire includes around 230,000 clones, around 88% of them detected once, and 2% to 2.5% sits in the top ten.

The receptor was derived from a middle-aged woman with acute COVID-19. The chain uses TRBV5-1 and TRBJ1-3, with a possible D match to TRBD1 (5 bases). Input material: PBMCs or T cells enriched from blood (not recorded which). CDR3 sequence reads: CASSLDGGTGNTIYF. The CDR3 bases are TGCGCCAGCAGCTTGGATGGGGGGACTGGAAACACCATATATTTT.